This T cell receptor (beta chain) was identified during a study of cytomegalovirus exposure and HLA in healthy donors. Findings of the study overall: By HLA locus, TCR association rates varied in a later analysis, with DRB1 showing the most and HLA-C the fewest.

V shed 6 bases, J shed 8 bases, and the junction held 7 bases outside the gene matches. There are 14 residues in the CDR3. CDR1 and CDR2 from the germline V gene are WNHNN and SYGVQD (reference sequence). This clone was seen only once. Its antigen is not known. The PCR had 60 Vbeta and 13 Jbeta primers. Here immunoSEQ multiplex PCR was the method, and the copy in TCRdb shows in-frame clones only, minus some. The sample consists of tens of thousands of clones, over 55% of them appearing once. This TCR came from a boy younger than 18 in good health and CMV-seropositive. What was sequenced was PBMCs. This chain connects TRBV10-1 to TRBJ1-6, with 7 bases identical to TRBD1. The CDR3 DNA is TGCGCCAGCAGGAGGCTAGGGGGCTATTCACCCCTCCACTTT. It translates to CASRRLGGYSPLHF.